A few counts support the clone carrying this T cell receptor beta chain. The antigen is unknown. Time point reported: sample taken at primary tumor resection. The donors were approximately 65 patients with non-small cell lung cancer that was early-stage and untreated. The study sequenced unsorted whole RNA from tumor, nontumor lung or frozen PBMC. V trimming: 0 bases; J trimming: 8 bases; junction bases outside the gene matches: 3. Per the germline V gene, CDR1 is SGHAT and CDR2 is FQNNGV. The CDR3 loop spans 14 amino acids. This entry is derived from a study of spatial heterogeneity in lung cancer. Study-level results: Expanded intratumoral alpha and beta TCR counts tracked tumor mutation counts. Regional and ubiquitous nonsynonymous mutations were tracked by counts of regional and ubiquitous expanded TCRs, respectively.

TCRdb reprocessed the 5' RACE reads with MiXCR, giving one entry per CDR3 protein. The sample has about 7,000 distinct CDR3 sequences; approximately 19% are singletons. The origin of this receptor is a female donor with early-stage non-small cell lung cancer. The chain links TRBV11-2 to TRBJ2-7; 11 positions agree with TRBD2. The specimen was lung tumor tissue, collected at surgery. The CDR3 protein is CASSLEASGGKQYF. Here the CDR3 DNA reads TGTGCCAGCAGCTTAGAGGCTAGCGGGGGGAAGCAGTACTTC.